This TCR beta chain was captured by sequencing in a study of blood T cell repertoires in COVID-19. Study context: Researchers got acute and convalescent COVID-19 samples from the United States, Italy and Spain. From T cells, B-cell-depleted T cells, or PBMCs came the material, which was cDNA or gDNA.

The CDR3 is made up of 17 amino acids. The germline CDR1 and CDR2 sequences are SGHVS and FQNEAQ. V gave up 4 bases and J gave up 2 bases; unmatched junction bases: 12. Original analysis: Amplification of reference gene primers was used by the study to estimate nucleated cell counts. TCRdb keeps only in-frame clones here, not all; method: immunoSEQ multiplex PCR. V, J and clone size derive from that table, while D and trimming were established from the DNA sequence. Of 250,000 or so clones listed, around 90% are singletons. This clone has a single count. The clonotype was recovered from a woman between 35 and 50 years old who had recovered from COVID-19. The sequenced sample was peripheral blood. The chain joins TRBV7-8 to TRBJ2-7; 9 bases line up with TRBD2. This chain's CDR3 is CASSSTLAGVGPYEQYF. DNA of the CDR3: TGTGCCAGCAGCTCCACTTTAGCGGGAGTAGGGCCCTACGAGCAGTACTTC.